What follows are 30 T cell receptor beta chains derived from one specimen sequenced in a study of blood T cell repertoires in COVID-19. Assay used: immunoSEQ multiplex PCR; TCRdb lists only in-frame clones, some missing. The sample includes 55,000 to 75,000 clones, about 86% of them seen just once. Sequencing input: peripheral blood. The receptor set was obtained from a man aged 45-60 years with acute or convalescent COVID-19.

This sequence joins TRBV19 and TRBJ1-5, with a tentative D call TRBD1 (5 bases). Germline CDR1 and CDR2: LNHDA and SQIVND (reference sequence). CDR3 length: 13 residues. The V end was cut by 2 bases, the J end by 5 bases, with 7 bases between. CDR3 nucleotide sequence: TGTGCCAGTAGTATAATAGGGGATCAGCCCCAGCATTTT. It yields the protein CASSIIGDQPQHF.

This clone was seen only a few times. V usage is TRBV27 and J usage is TRBJ2-2; D unclear. Trimming pared 2 bases from V and 5 bases from J, leaving 12 bases between. CDR1 is MNHEY, CDR2 SMNVEV, per germline (reference sequence). This CDR3 is 15 amino acids long. The CDR3 loop is CASSLGPPLTGELFF. The CDR3 nucleotides read TGTGCCAGCAGTTTAGGGCCCCCCCTAACCGGGGAGCTGTTTTTT.

The V call is TRBV7-9, the J call TRBJ2-5; D may be TRBD2 (5 bases). CDR3 length equals 14 residues. CDR1 and CDR2 from the germline V gene are SEHNR and FQNEAQ (reference sequence). V was pared by 0 bases and J by 5 bases, with 10 bases between. The CDR3 spells CASSLAREVETQYF. In nucleotides, the CDR3 is TGTGCCAGCAGCTTAGCTCGGGAAGTGGAGACCCAGTACTTC.

This rearrangement joins TRBV23-1 to TRBJ1-4, with 10 bases aligning to TRBD1. TRBV23-1 carries the ORF label, with uncertain function. The CDR3 has 12 amino acids. The V gene end was trimmed by 7 bases and the J gene end by 17 bases; junction bases not matched to a gene: 10. The CDR3 DNA is TGCGCCAGCACCCGAAGGGACAGGGGACTATTTTTT. Residues: CASTRRDRGLFF.

V usage is TRBV7-3 and J usage is TRBJ1-5; D unresolved. The germline V gene encodes CDR1 SGHTA and CDR2 FQGTGA. CDR3 length: 13 amino acids. V lost 2 bases, J lost 4 bases, and 6 bases lay in between. CDR3 loop: CASSLSRNQPQHF. CDR3 sequence (DNA): TGTGCCAGCAGCTTATCCAGAAATCAGCCCCAGCATTTT.

V usage is TRBV5-1 and J usage is TRBJ1-4; 8 bases agree with TRBD1. The germline V gene encodes CDR1 SGHRS and CDR2 YFSETQ. The length of the CDR3 is 16 residues. V shed 0 bases, J shed 7 bases, and the junction held 8 bases outside the gene matches. CDR3 sequence (DNA): TGCGCCAGCAGCTTGGGTGGCAGGGGGCGAGGTGAAAAACTGTTTTTT. Its protein is CASSLGGRGRGEKLFF.

The rearrangement joins TRBV21-1 to TRBJ2-1; the table's TRBD2 call for D was not verified on the DNA. TRBV21-1 represents a pseudogene. The CDR3 totals 17 residues. The CDR3 nucleotides are TGTGCCAGCAGCAAAGTTGGCGTAGCGGGGGGTTACAATGAGCAGTTCTTC. Translation: CASSKVGVAGGYNEQFF.

The chain is built from TRBV9 and TRBJ2-7, with TRBD2 matching over 9 bases. The CDR3 extends over 14 amino acids. The V gene end was trimmed by 0 bases and the J gene end by 3 bases; junction bases not matched to a gene: 1. Germline CDR1 is SGDLS and CDR2 is YYNGEE. Here the CDR3 DNA reads TGTGCCAGCAGCGTAGAACTAGCGGGCTACGAGCAGTACTTC. Its protein is CASSVELAGYEQYF.

This clone was counted a few times. The J gene is TRBJ2-3, the V gene TRBV4-2, with 7 bases fitting TRBD1. This CDR3 has 17 amino acids. Germline V gene data show CDR1 as LGHNA and CDR2 as YNFKEQ. The V segment lost 0 bases and the J segment 3 bases; nucleotides outside the gene matches: 9. The chain's CDR3 is CASSQDRKGALTDTQYF. The DNA of the CDR3 is TGTGCCAGCAGCCAAGATAGGAAGGGGGCGCTTACAGATACGCAGTATTTT.

On this clone: The same CDR3 also results from other DNA sequences found in this sample. CDR3 protein: CARGGVWAGELFF. The DNA of the CDR3 is TGCGCCCGCGGGGGGGTTTGGGCCGGGGAGCTGTTTTTT. The chain combines TRBV10-2 with TRBJ2-2; TRBD2 matches at 9 bases. The CDR3 contains 13 residues. The V gene's germline CDR1 is WSHSY and CDR2 SAAADI. Trimming removed 11 bases from V and 6 bases from J; junction bases left unmatched: 7.

This chain links TRBV6-5 with TRBJ1-2, with TRBD1 identical over 9 bases. Unmatched junction bases numbered 6, after V lost 6 bases and J lost 4 bases. Looked up from germline, CDR1 is MNHEY and CDR2 is SVGAGI. The CDR3 has 14 residues. The CDR3 spells CASRDRDRVYGYTF. The CDR3 nucleotides are TGTGCCAGCAGAGACCGGGACAGGGTCTATGGCTACACCTTC.

The gene calls are TRBV5-1 and TRBJ2-1; 8 positions match TRBD2. The germline V gene encodes CDR1 SGHRS and CDR2 YFSETQ. Germline trimming cut 4 bases from V and 8 bases from J; bases unmatched to any gene: 2. The CDR3 has 12 residues. CDR3 amino acids: CASSPGLDEQFF. The DNA for the CDR3 is TGCGCCAGCAGCCCGGGACTAGATGAGCAGTTCTTC.

This clone was detected only a few times. The CDR3 DNA reads TGTGCCAGCAGTGAAGCGCCTGTGGATAGCGGGGGAGGATCCTACGAGCAGTACTTC. Encoded protein: CASSEAPVDSGGGSYEQYF. The chain employs TRBV2 and TRBJ2-7; the match to TRBD2 covers 9 bases. Germline trimming cut 0 bases from V and 1 base from J; bases unmatched to any gene: 13. The V gene's germline CDR1 is SNHLY and CDR2 FYNNEI. The CDR3 spans 19 residues.

The CDR3 loop reads CATSDLQGPYTGELFF. The DNA for the CDR3 is TGTGCCACCAGTGATTTACAGGGGCCCTACACCGGGGAGCTGTTTTTT. The rearrangement links TRBV24-1 to TRBJ2-2, with 7 bases that match TRBD1. Trimming took 1 base from V and 3 from J; bases not matched to a gene: 4. This CDR3 is built from 16 residues. Germline V CDR1 and CDR2: KGHDR, SFDVKD.

The rearrangement uses TRBV6-5 and TRBJ1-2, with 8 bases lining up with TRBD1. CDR1 is MNHEY, CDR2 SVGAGI, per germline. V lost 7 bases, J lost 7 bases, and 2 bases stayed unmatched. There are 11 residues in the CDR3. CDR3 in amino acids: CASIGQGGYTF. The CDR3 DNA is TGTGCCAGCATCGGACAGGGTGGCTACACCTTC.

The CDR3 reads CASSDSGSTDTQYF. Here the CDR3 DNA reads TGTGCCAGCAGTGACTCCGGGAGCACAGATACGCAGTATTTT. V is TRBV6-4 and J is TRBJ2-3, with D uncertain. The CDR3 contains 14 residues. Germline V gives CDR1 MRHNA, CDR2 SNTAGT. V gave up 0 bases and J gave up 0 bases, with 4 bases separating them.

This chain links TRBV5-4 with TRBJ2-1; weak D call: TRBD2 (7 bases). CDR3 length: 18 residues. From germline, CDR1 is SGHNT and CDR2 YYREEE (reference sequence). Trimming took off 0 bases at V and 0 bases at J, with 16 bases between the two ends. The CDR3: CASSLESGGTSSYNEQFF. The CDR3 DNA follows: TGTGCCAGCAGCTTGGAATCCGGGGGGACAAGCTCCTACAATGAGCAGTTCTTC.

DNA for the CDR3: TGTGCCAGCAGCTTATGGGGTGAGGGTAGAGGGTATGGCTACACCTTC. Translating gives CASSLWGEGRGYGYTF. The chain recombines TRBV7-3 with TRBJ1-2; D gene unclear. V gave up 2 bases and J gave up 5 bases, with 18 bases separating them. The germline gives CDR1 SGHTA, CDR2 FQGTGA. The CDR3 spans 16 residues. Filled out from reference TRBV7-3 and TRBJ1-2, the complete variable domain reads GAGVSQTPSNKVTEKGKYVELRCDPISGHTALYWYRQSLGQGPEFLIYFQGTGAADDSGLPNDRFFAVRPEGSVSTLKIQRTERGDSAVYLCASSLWGEGRGYGYTFGSGTRLTVV.

The chain uses TRBV5-4 and TRBJ2-3; 8 bases agree with TRBD2. This CDR3 comprises 16 residues. Germline-derived CDR1 and CDR2 are SGHNT and YYREEE (reference sequence). V trimming: 4 bases; J trimming: 3 bases; junction bases outside the gene matches: 10. The CDR3 nucleotides read TGTGCCAGCAGCCACGCGGGGGGAGGGCCGACAGATACGCAGTATTTT. Translation: CASSHAGGGPTDTQYF.

V gene TRBV2 combines with J gene TRBJ2-7, with TRBD2 as a possible D gene (7 bases). The CDR3 spans 16 residues. The germline V gene encodes CDR1 SNHLY and CDR2 FYNNEI. Trimming took 2 bases from V and 0 from J, leaving 14 bases between them. CDR3 region: CASSEWGGAVSYEQYF. CDR3 nucleotides: TGTGCCAGCAGTGAATGGGGGGGGGCAGTCTCCTACGAGCAGTACTTC.

V gene TRBV6-2 or TRBV6-3 combines with J gene TRBJ2-6; possibly TRBD1 for D (7 bases). V was cut by 5 bases and J by 1 base, with 21 bases left in between. There are 19 residues in the CDR3. Germline V CDR1 and CDR2: MNHEY, SVGEGT. The CDR3: CASSGLDPGGKSGANVLTF. CDR3 bases: TGTGCCAGCAGTGGTCTGGACCCAGGGGGGAAATCTGGGGCCAACGTCCTGACTTTC.

The gene calls are TRBV4-1 and TRBJ1-6; D remains unclear. The CDR3 has 16 residues. The V end lost 0 bases, the J end lost 4 bases, and 10 bases lay between the germline ends. The germline V gene encodes CDR1 MGHRA and CDR2 YSYEKL. The CDR3 loop is CASSQDPGWYNSPLHF. The CDR3, as DNA: TGCGCCAGCAGCCAAGATCCGGGTTGGTATAATTCACCCCTCCACTTT.

This clone appeared a single time. The rearrangement links TRBV5-4 to TRBJ2-1; TRBD2 agrees at 14 bases. This CDR3 is 19 amino acids long. The V gene's germline CDR1 is SGHNT and CDR2 YYREEE (reference sequence). V gave up 3 bases and J gave up 5 bases; unmatched junction bases: 13. The CDR3 region has the DNA TGTGCCAGCAGCTGGGGGCTTTTCGGACTAGCGGGAGGAGACAATGAGCAGTTCTTC. Encoded protein: CASSWGLFGLAGGDNEQFF.

V gene TRBV7-9 combines with J gene TRBJ1-4, with unresolved D. The CDR3 is 15 amino acids. The V end was cut by 5 bases, the J end by 4 bases, with 14 bases between. CDR1 is SEHNR and CDR2 is FQNEAQ in the germline V gene (reference sequence). The CDR3 region is CASSRRTGGNEKLFF. DNA of the CDR3: TGTGCCAGCAGCCGACGGACGGGAGGTAATGAAAAACTGTTTTTT.

The CDR3 DNA is TGTGCCAGTAGGGGACAGGGGTTCGGCTATGGCTACACCTTC. Residues: CASRGQGFGYGYTF. The chain combines TRBV19 with TRBJ1-2; 10 nucleotides line up with TRBD1. Per germline, CDR1 LNHDA and CDR2 SQIVND (reference sequence). CDR3 size: 14 residues. The V and J ends lost 6 bases and 4 bases, in that order; junction bases with no gene match: 5.

The chain couples TRBV25-1 to TRBJ2-7; 8 nucleotides agree with TRBD1. The CDR3 runs to 15 residues. Germline CDR1 MGHDK, CDR2 SYGVNS. The V gene end was trimmed by 6 bases and the J gene end by 2 bases; junction bases not matched to a gene: 9. CDR3 protein: CASRAGTGGAYEQYF. The CDR3 nucleotides are TGTGCCAGCAGGGCCGGGACAGGTGGGGCCTACGAGCAGTACTTC.

The J gene is TRBJ1-6, the V gene TRBV28, with a weak D call TRBD1 (6 bases). The CDR3 consists of 16 residues. Germline CDR1 and CDR2: MDHEN and SYDVKM. With 7 bases removed from V and 0 bases from J, the gap between germline ends came to 13 bases. CDR3 in DNA: TGTGCCAGCAAGAAACCAGGGGACTCCTATAATTCACCCCTCCACTTT. It yields the protein CASKKPGDSYNSPLHF.

The chain carries TRBV11-3 and TRBJ1-6; D is unresolved. V gave up 3 bases and J gave up 10 bases, with 16 bases separating them. The V gene's germline CDR1 is SGHNT and CDR2 YENEEA. The CDR3 is made up of 15 amino acids. CDR3 protein: CASSLDSSSGSPLHF. The CDR3 DNA reads as TGTGCCAGCAGCTTGGACTCCTCTTCGGGATCACCCCTCCACTTT.

This chain uses TRBV30 with TRBJ2-3; the D gene is possibly TRBD2 (6 bases). CDR3 length equals 18 residues. Trimming cost V 0 bases and J 7 bases, with 26 bases left between them. Germline V gives CDR1 GTSNPN, CDR2 SVGIG (reference sequence). The CDR3 loop is CAWSVSSYVGGSGHTQYF. The CDR3 bases are TGTGCCTGGAGTGTATCGTCGTATGTCGGGGGATCAGGTCATACGCAGTATTTT.

This rearrangement joins TRBV30 to TRBJ2-1; D call uncertain. The CDR3 extends over 15 amino acids. Germline V lookup: CDR1 GTSNPN, CDR2 SVGIG (reference sequence). The germline V and J ends were trimmed by 4 bases and 0 bases, with 13 bases remaining between them. The CDR3 bases are TGTGCCTGGACCTCGGAGAGAAGCTCCTACAATGAGCAGTTCTTC. Translating gives CAWTSERSSYNEQFF. The whole variable domain, remainder taken from reference TRBV30 and TRBJ2-1, is SQTIHQWPATLVQPVGSPLSLECTVEGTSNPNLYWYRQAAGRGLQLLFYSVGIGQISSEVPQNLSASRPQDRQFILSSKKLLLSDSGFYLCAWTSERSSYNEQFFGPGTRLTVL.